This T cell receptor beta chain was sequenced during a study of T cell responses to AZD1222 COVID-19 vaccine. The protocol was immunoSEQ multiplex PCR, while the TCRdb copy is restricted to in-frame clones and leaves out a portion. This sample carries a few hundred thousand clones, more than 85% of them seen once, and the ten largest clones take about 0.5%. With respect to this clone: Its specificity is not known.

Germline CDR1 is SGHTA and CDR2 is FQGTGA. The CDR3 covers 13 residues. Trimming stripped 0 bases from V and 5 bases from J, with 7 bases between. Notes on the study in general: No day 14 peak samples; only post-peak repertoires were characterized. Spike-spanning, vaccine-associated CD4 TCRs were dominant at 160-218 and 743-854. Epitopes outside B.1.351 and B.1.1.7 mutated regions reportedly drew nearly half of spike TCRs.

Source: peripheral blood, taken on day 0 of AZD1222 vaccination. The source of this sequence is an adult in good health. The chain combines TRBV7-3 with TRBJ1-1; D is undetermined. CDR3 bases: TGTGCCAGCAGCTTAACAGGAATGACTGAAGCTTTCTTT. Protein product: CASSLTGMTEAFF.